Sequencing of this T cell receptor (beta chain) was carried out in a study of early T cells in non-severe SARS-CoV-2 infection. Background on the study: The sequenced material was bulk RNA from unsorted whole blood, and its chains were unpaired.

TCRdb itself ran the 5' RACE reads through MiXCR, one entry per CDR3 protein. The table includes tens of thousands of distinct CDR3 sequences, 4.6% detected once. Between the trimmed V and J ends, which lost 6 bases and 0 bases, there was a span of 3 bases. The germline CDR1 and CDR2 sequences are SNHLY and FYNNEI. The CDR3 spans 11 residues. The rearrangement links TRBV2 to TRBJ2-7; D remains unclear. The sequencing used whole blood, collected at baseline. The TCR originated in an adult who was a healthcare worker with PCR-confirmed SARS-CoV-2 infection or an uninfected control (not recorded which). Written as DNA, the CDR3 is TGTGCCAGCAGGTCCTCCTACGAGCAGTACTTC. Amino acids: CASRSSYEQYF.